The 5 T cell receptor beta chains given below trace back to one sample, sequenced in a study of OX40 agonist ivuxolimab in advanced cancers. TCRdb keeps only in-frame clones here, not all; method: immunoSEQ multiplex PCR. Found here are about 27,000 clones, about four fifths of them singletons; the top ten hold approximately 12%. The material sequenced was CD4+ or CD8+ T cells sorted from blood, taken in a trial of the OX40 agonist ivuxolimab. All receptors derive from an adult with an advanced solid tumor such as melanoma, head and neck, liver or kidney cancer.

This chain connects TRBV7-9 to TRBJ2-5, with D tentatively TRBD2 (5 bases). The germline V and J ends were trimmed by 5 bases and 5 bases, with 15 bases remaining between them. CDR3 length: 14 residues. Germline CDR1 and CDR2: SEHNR and FQNEAQ (reference sequence). CDR3 sequence reads: CASSLDPRRETQYF. In nucleotides, the CDR3 is TGTGCCAGCAGCCTGGACCCCAGGAGGGAGACCCAGTACTTC. The full variable domain, its missing parts supplied by reference TRBV7-9 and TRBJ2-5, is DTGVSQNPRHKITKRGQNVTFRCDPISEHNRLYWYRQTLGQGPEFLTYFQNEAQLEKSRLLSDRFSAERPKGSFSTLEIQRTEQGDSAMYLCASSLDPRRETQYFGPGTRLLVL.

The V call is TRBV27, the J call TRBJ1-6; TRBD1 might be the D (5 bases). Germline V lookup: CDR1 MNHEY, CDR2 SMNVEV (reference sequence). V was clipped by 0 bases and J by 7 bases, with 10 bases between them. This CDR3 spans 15 amino acids. As DNA, the CDR3 is TGTGCCAGCAGTTTATCGGGGACGGGGAATTCACCCCTCCACTTT. It yields the protein CASSLSGTGNSPLHF.

Comment on this clone: Other DNA sequences in the sample encode the same CDR3. The chain couples TRBV19 to TRBJ1-1; tentative D call: TRBD1 (6 bases). Germline-derived CDR1 and CDR2 are LNHDA and SQIVND (reference sequence). There are 14 residues in the CDR3. V lost 3 bases to trimming and J lost 4 bases, with 12 bases between them. The CDR3 reads CASSMGGLGTEAFF. CDR3 nucleotides: TGTGCCAGTAGTATGGGGGGCTTGGGCACTGAAGCTTTCTTT.

The chain links TRBV7-3 to TRBJ1-1; D might be TRBD1 (5 bases). This CDR3 has 15 amino acids. V was clipped by 4 bases and J by 2 bases, with 14 bases between them. CDR1 is SGHTA and CDR2 is FQGTGA in the germline V gene. The CDR3 DNA follows: TGTGCCAGCAGCTCTCCCGGGACGGCTAACACTGAAGCTTTCTTT. Translating gives CASSSPGTANTEAFF.

V gene TRBV7-3 combines with J gene TRBJ2-2; D not resolved. V was trimmed by 6 bases and J by 0 bases, leaving 14 bases between them. Germline loops: CDR1 SGHTA, CDR2 FQGTGA. CDR3 length equals 16 residues. The CDR3 DNA follows: TGTGCCAGCAGTAACCCTTTGATGGCGAACACCGGGGAGCTGTTTTTT. This encodes CASSNPLMANTGELFF.